These 15 T cell receptor beta chains originate from one sample sequenced in a study of vaccination effects on CD4 cells after COVID-19. These receptors have no known antigen. Here immunoSEQ multiplex PCR was the method, and the copy in TCRdb shows in-frame clones only, minus some. Here the sample spans about 26,000 clones, around 82% being singletons. Before sequencing, viral peptide pools were used by the ViraFEST assay to expand antigen-specific CD4+ T cells. Isolating CD4+ T cells followed less than 12 days of culture. A positive SARS-CoV-2 PCR test fell between March and December 2020. Sequences were derived from CD4+ T cells from PBMCs cultured with HCoV-NL63 spike peptides, sampled before COVID-19 vaccination. All receptors come from a human donor who had a prior SARS-CoV-2 infection.

The rearrangement uses TRBV30 and TRBJ2-6, with 8 nucleotides matching TRBD1. V lost 5 bases and J lost 0; bases outside the gene matches: 0. The CDR3 covers 14 residues. Per the germline V gene, CDR1 is GTSNPN and CDR2 is SVGIG (reference sequence). CDR3 loop: CAWGQGSGANVLTF. DNA of the CDR3: TGTGCCTGGGGACAGGGCTCTGGGGCCAACGTCCTGACTTTC.

The chain recombines TRBV24-1 with TRBJ2-7; TRBD1 or TRBD2 may be the D gene (5 bases each). Germline V gene sequence: CDR1 KGHDR, CDR2 SFDVKD. V was clipped by 10 bases and J by 6 bases, with 27 bases between them. The CDR3 extends over 16 amino acids. As DNA, the CDR3 is TGTGCCACGAGGGGACCTCCGGAAAAGATTACGGGCGAGCAGTACTTC. Amino acid sequence: CATRGPPEKITGEQYF.

The chain has TRBV6-5 and TRBJ1-5; D call uncertain. Germline V gene data show CDR1 as MNHEY and CDR2 as SVGAGI. This CDR3 is 15 amino acids long. The V gene lost 6 bases and the J gene lost 0 bases, with 12 bases spanning the gap. The CDR3 DNA sequence: TGTGCCAGCAGAGCCTCGTTCGGTAGCAATCAGCCCCAGCATTTT. Protein sequence: CASRASFGSNQPQHF.

The chain carries TRBV9 and TRBJ2-3; D ambiguous. Trimming took off 4 bases at V and 5 bases at J, with 11 bases between the two ends. The germline CDR1 and CDR2 sequences are SGDLS and YYNGEE. This CDR3 has 13 residues. The CDR3 region is CASSQNQRDTQYF. The CDR3 bases are TGTGCCAGCAGCCAGAACCAACGAGATACGCAGTATTTT.

This clone was counted only a few times. The chain's CDR3 is CASSLNPSGTGGGSPLHF. CDR3 bases: TGTGCCAGCAGCTTAAATCCATCCGGGACAGGGGGTGGTTCACCCCTCCACTTT. This chain connects TRBV7-3 to TRBJ1-6; 11 bases are a match to TRBD1. Germline V CDR1 and CDR2: SGHTA, FQGTGA. The CDR3 is 18 amino acids. V was pared by 1 base and J by 9 bases, with 11 bases of the junction left unmatched.

This chain joins TRBV11-3 and TRBJ2-2; D call uncertain. This CDR3 has 15 residues. V lost 1 base and J 2 bases, leaving 8 bases between the germline ends. CDR1 is SGHNT, CDR2 YENEEA, per germline. The CDR3 sequence is CASSLGQANTGELFF. CDR3 bases: TGTGCCAGCAGCTTAGGTCAGGCCAACACCGGGGAGCTGTTTTTT.

V is TRBV6-2 or TRBV6-3 and J is TRBJ2-7; 14 positions agree with TRBD2. V shed 4 bases and J 9 bases; nucleotides not matched to a gene: 11. This CDR3 spans 16 amino acids. Per germline, CDR1 MNHEY and CDR2 SVGEGT. CDR3 DNA sequence: TGTGCCAGCAGTTCCGCCGGGACTAGCGGGAGTGGACTGCAGTACTTC. Residues: CASSSAGTSGSGLQYF.

A few counts support this clone. One end of the junction fails to match germline, which may point to a read error. The rearrangement joins TRBV2 to TRBJ2-7; D gene uncertain. The CDR3 runs to 12 residues. The V gene's germline CDR1 is SNHLY and CDR2 FYNNEI. CDR3 DNA: TGTGCCAGCAGTGAAGCGGGATACGGGCAGTACTTC. Protein sequence: CASSEAGYGQYF.

The J gene is TRBJ1-4, the V gene TRBV3-1 (or the pseudogene TRBV3-2); D may be TRBD1 (5 bases). Germline V gene data show CDR1 as LGHDT and CDR2 as YNNKEL (reference sequence). V dropped 1 base and J dropped 3 bases, with 27 bases sitting between them. The CDR3 length is 21 residues. The CDR3: CASSQARLRDQNLPANEKLFF. The CDR3 DNA follows: TGTGCCAGCAGCCAAGCCCGCCTCCGGGACCAGAATCTCCCGGCTAATGAAAAACTGTTTTTT.

This chain joins TRBV27 and TRBJ1-2; D not certain. Trimming left V 6 bases short and J 8 bases short, with 16 bases between. CDR3 length equals 13 residues. CDR1 is MNHEY and CDR2 is SMNVEV in the germline V gene (reference sequence). CDR3 in amino acids: CASSPGGRWGYTF. In DNA form, the CDR3 reads TGTGCCAGCAGCCCCGGTGGGCGGTGGGGCTACACCTTC.

This sequence joins TRBV7-9 and TRBJ2-5, with 13 nucleotides matching TRBD2. The CDR3 loop spans 15 amino acids. V shed 5 bases, J shed 4 bases, and the junction held 4 bases outside the gene matches. The germline V gene encodes CDR1 SEHNR and CDR2 FQNEAQ (reference sequence). DNA for the CDR3: TGTGCCAGCAGCCGAGGACTAGCGGGAGCAGAGACCCAGTACTTC. It encodes CASSRGLAGAETQYF. Based on the CDR3 plus reference TRBV7-9 and TRBJ2-5, the full variable domain is DTGVSQNPRHKITKRGQNVTFRCDPISEHNRLYWYRQTLGQGPEFLTYFQNEAQLEKSRLLSDRFSAERPKGSFSTLEIQRTEQGDSAMYLCASSRGLAGAETQYFGPGTRLLVL.

The chain uses TRBV27 and TRBJ2-5; 7 bases are a match to TRBD1. Germline CDR1 and CDR2: MNHEY and SMNVEV (reference sequence). There are 14 residues in the CDR3. After removal of 5 bases from V and 7 bases from J, the junction contained 10 bases not matched to a gene. The CDR3 sequence is CASSITGAAWTQYF. CDR3 sequence (DNA): TGTGCCAGCAGTATAACAGGGGCCGCGTGGACCCAGTACTTC.

This sequence joins TRBV19 and TRBJ1-2; D might be TRBD1 (5 bases). The germline V gene encodes CDR1 LNHDA and CDR2 SQIVND (reference sequence). The V and J ends lost 3 bases and 3 bases respectively, with 14 bases between them. The CDR3 is 15 amino acids. CDR3 sequence: CASSIWGEVHYGYTF. CDR3 DNA sequence: TGTGCCAGTAGTATTTGGGGGGAGGTCCACTATGGCTACACCTTC.

This sequence joins TRBV4-1 and TRBJ2-3; TRBD1 might be the D (5 bases). Between the trimmed V and J ends, which lost 6 bases and 0 bases, there was a span of 16 bases. The CDR3 is 16 amino acids. The V gene's germline CDR1 is MGHRA and CDR2 YSYEKL. CDR3 in DNA: TGCGCCAGCAGACGACAGCAGCCCGCCAGCACAGATACGCAGTATTTT. Translation: CASRRQQPASTDTQYF.

The CDR3 DNA sequence: TGTGCCAGCAGCTTAGTCGGACAGGGGGACACTGAAGCTTTCTTT. This codes for CASSLVGQGDTEAFF. The chain uses TRBV7-2 and TRBJ1-1; TRBD1 matches 10 bases. The junction had 2 bases not matched to a gene; V was cut back by 1 base and J by 3 bases. CDR3 length equals 15 residues. Germline V lookup: CDR1 SGHTA, CDR2 FQGNSA.